The T cell receptor beta chain described here comes from a study of cytomegalovirus exposure and HLA in healthy donors. Across the whole study: One earlier analysis, a look at 150 million to 200 million T cells, found about 110 million unique TCR beta sequences.

With regard to this clone: Its antigen remains unidentified.

CDR3 size: 14 residues. Trimming removed 5 bases at V and 3 bases at J, with 11 bases between. Germline-derived CDR1 and CDR2 are MDHEN and SYDVKM. Broader study findings: A cluster of highly shared sequence variants was likely a sequencing artifact. The majority of TCR sequences were rare, yet some public TCRs appeared in many donors. Immune exposure was documented only through CMV serostatus.

In the PCR, 60 Vbeta and 13 Jbeta primers were used. This table comes from immunoSEQ multiplex PCR, and its TCRdb copy is limited to in-frame clones, with some not included. The sample consists of roughly 150,000 clones, 76% of them appearing once. Source material: PBMCs. This clonotype was sampled from a male donor in good health and CMV-seronegative. This chain joins TRBV28 and TRBJ1-5, with D perhaps matching TRBD1 (5 bases). CDR3: CASSQTVINQPQHF. In DNA form, the CDR3 reads TGTGCCAGCAGTCAGACAGTGATCAATCAGCCCCAGCATTTT.